The following is a T cell receptor (beta chain) sequence with its context. Its antigen is not identified. Profiling relied on immunoSEQ multiplex PCR, and the TCRdb table lists in-frame clones only, not all of them. The sample has around 700,000 clones, approximately 79% seen once; the top ten hold about 1.7%. The CDR3 extends over 13 amino acids. Trimming removed 2 bases from V and 2 bases from J, with 8 bases in between. The germline V gene encodes CDR1 SGHRS and CDR2 YFSETQ. Memory CD4+ cells were the fraction left after CD45RA+ naive selection. This entry belongs to a study of shared clonotypes between healthy human individuals. Study at large: Every donor yielded three CD4 naive, three CD4 memory, two CD8 naive and one CD8 memory plate. The study's findings and limits: Unshared clonotypes carried lower generation probabilities than those common to all four donors. Memory subsets generally showed lower estimated richness than naive subsets.

The chain is built from TRBV5-1 and TRBJ2-7; D ambiguous. The TCR comes from a woman aged 30 to 39 in good health. The sample taken for sequencing was memory CD4+ T cells sorted from blood. Subset specified: CD45RA-negative fraction. The CDR3 spells CASSFGSTYEQYF. The CDR3 DNA reads TGCGCCAGCAGCTTTGGGTCTACCTACGAGCAGTACTTC.